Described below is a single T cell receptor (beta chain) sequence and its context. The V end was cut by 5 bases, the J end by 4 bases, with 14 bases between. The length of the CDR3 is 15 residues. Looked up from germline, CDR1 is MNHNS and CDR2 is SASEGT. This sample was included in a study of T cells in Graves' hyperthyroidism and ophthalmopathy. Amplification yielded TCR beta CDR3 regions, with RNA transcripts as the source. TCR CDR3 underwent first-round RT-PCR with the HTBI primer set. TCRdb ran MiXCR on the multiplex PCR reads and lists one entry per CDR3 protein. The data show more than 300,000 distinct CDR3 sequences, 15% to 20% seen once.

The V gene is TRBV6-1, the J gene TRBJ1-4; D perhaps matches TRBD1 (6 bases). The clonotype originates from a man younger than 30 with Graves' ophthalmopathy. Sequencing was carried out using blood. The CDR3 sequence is CASSTRTAGNEKLFF. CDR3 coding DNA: TGTGCCAGCAGTACCCGGACAGCCGGTAATGAAAAACTGTTTTTT.